The TCR beta chain under discussion was sequenced for a study of blood T cell repertoires in COVID-19. Looking at the study overall: PBMCs, B-cell-depleted T cells, or T cells were the source of the cDNA or gDNA that made up the material.

Authors' methods: Amplification of reference gene primers provided the estimated nucleated cell counts. Clones were sequenced by immunoSEQ multiplex PCR, and TCRdb holds only the in-frame ones, with some missing. V, J and clone size were drawn from that table, and D and trimming were deduced from the DNA. The repertoire holds about 85,000 clones, with roughly 89% as singletons. With 2 bases removed from V and 3 bases from J, the gap between germline ends came to 7 bases. The germline CDR1 and CDR2 sequences are LNHDA and SQIVND (reference sequence). This CDR3 comprises 13 residues. The chain has TRBV19 and TRBJ1-1; D not resolved. The sample consisted of peripheral blood. The origin of this receptor is a man between 60 and 75 years old with acute or convalescent COVID-19. This CDR3 reads CASSIRGYTEAFF. Written as DNA, the CDR3 is TGTGCCAGTAGTATACGGGGATACACTGAAGCTTTCTTT.